This TCR beta chain was sequenced for a study of T cells after yellow fever vaccination. In the study overall: For low cell numbers, libraries were made with SMART-Seq v4 Ultra Low Input.

The CDR3 sequence is 16 residues long. Germline loops: CDR1 MNHEY, CDR2 SVGAGI. V gave up 0 bases and J gave up 11 bases; unmatched junction bases: 8. This clonotype has a count of ten or more. Its specificity is not known. Findings and limits, study-wide: A secondary response was less intense yet reached its peak sooner, at day 5 versus 15. CD4 and CD8 compartments shared a small share of clonotypes, likely from convergent recombination. The presence of abundant clonotypes contaminating from the bulk population was possible in FACS-sorted repertoires.

TCRdb processed the 5' RACE reads anew with MiXCR; each CDR3 protein has one entry. The repertoire holds 110,000 or so distinct CDR3 sequences, 7.2% seen once, with over 2.5% in the top ten. The V gene is TRBV6-5, the J gene TRBJ1-6; 9 bases are a match to TRBD1. The TCR comes from a man between 18 and 35 years old who received the YFV17D yellow fever vaccine. The material sequenced was CD4+ T cells sorted from PBMCs, taken about 41 days after the first yellow fever vaccination. The CDR3 DNA sequence: TGTGCCAGCAGTTACTCCATCGGGACAGGGTTGGCACCCCTCCACTTT. As protein: CASSYSIGTGLAPLHF.